This T cell receptor beta chain was retrieved from a study of Ad26.COV2.S vaccination and SARS-CoV-2 variants. Overall study context: Ad26.COV2.S shots went into the muscle once or twice, 56 days apart.

As regards this clone: Its target is unknown.

CDR1 and CDR2 (germline): MNHEY, SVGAGI. The CDR3 consists of 13 residues. Trimming shortened V by 7 bases and J by 4 bases, and 13 bases separated the two germline ends. Specified treatment: some 20 received Ad26.COV2.S at low or high dose, single or two shots; 5 received placebo; per-sample allocation not given. Specimen acquisition occurred on day 63 following the initial vaccine or placebo injection. Measured with immunoSEQ multiplex PCR; TCRdb has only the in-frame clones, and not every one. The sample holds hundreds of thousands of clones, more than 70% seen once. General study points: Reportedly, spike-specific CD8+ and CD4+ T cell responses achieved substantial breadth once vaccination had taken place. The analyses of TCR breadth and depth may have understated the size of total T cell responses.

The receptor was derived from a person between 18 and 59 years old who received the Ad26.COV2.S COVID-19 vaccine or a placebo. The source material was peripheral blood, sampled in a trial of Ad26.COV2.S vaccine versus placebo. The chain links TRBV6-5 to TRBJ1-1; D perhaps matches TRBD1 (5 bases). The CDR3 spells CASNHGGGTEAFF. The CDR3 region has the DNA TGTGCCAGCAACCACGGTGGGGGCACTGAAGCTTTCTTT.